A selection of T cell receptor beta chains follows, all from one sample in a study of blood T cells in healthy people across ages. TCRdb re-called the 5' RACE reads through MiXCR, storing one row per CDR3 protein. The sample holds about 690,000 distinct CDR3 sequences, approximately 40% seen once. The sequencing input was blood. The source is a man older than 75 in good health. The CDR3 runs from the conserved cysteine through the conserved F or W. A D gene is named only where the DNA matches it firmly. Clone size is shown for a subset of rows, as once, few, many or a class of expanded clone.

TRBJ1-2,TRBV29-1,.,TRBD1,CSVRWDSNYGYTF,TGCAGCGTCCGCTGGGACAGTAACTATGGCTACACCTTC
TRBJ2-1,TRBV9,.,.,CASSVSTQETQFF,TGTGCCAGCAGCGTATCAACCCAAGAGACCCAGTTCTTC
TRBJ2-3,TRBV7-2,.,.,CASSTVTSTDTQYF,TGTGCCAGCAGCACAGTTACCAGCACAGATACGCAGTATTTT
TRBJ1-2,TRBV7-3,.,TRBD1,CASTPGQGPYGYTF,TGTGCCAGCACCCCAGGACAGGGCCCCTATGGCTACACCTTC
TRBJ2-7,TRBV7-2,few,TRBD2,CASSRPGLAVEQYF,TGTGCCAGCAGCCGTCCGGGACTAGCGGTCGAGCAGTACTTC
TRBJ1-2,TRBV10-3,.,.,CAISGGSERRGPCGYTF,TGTGCCATCAGCGGAGGGTCGGAGAGAAGGGGCCCTTGTGGCTACACCTTC
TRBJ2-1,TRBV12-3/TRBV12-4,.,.,CTSSRRSGGAGAYNEQFF,TGTACCAGCAGTCGACGTAGTGGGGGGGCTGGGGCCTACAATGAGCAGTTCTTC
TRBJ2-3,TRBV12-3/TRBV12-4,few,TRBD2,CASSPRTSGGARDTQYF,TGTGCCAGCAGTCCACGGACTAGCGGGGGGGCTAGGGATACGCAGTATTTT
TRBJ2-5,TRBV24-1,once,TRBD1,CVTSGQGQETQYF,TGTGTCACCAGTGGACAGGGTCAAGAGACCCAGTACTTC
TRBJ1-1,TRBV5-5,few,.,CASSYGQIRNTEAFF,TGTGCCAGCAGTTACGGACAGATACGGAACACTGAAGCTTTCTTT
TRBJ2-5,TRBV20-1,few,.,CSARDSGAPRGETQYF,TGCAGTGCTAGAGATTCGGGGGCGCCCCGTGGGGAGACCCAGTACTTC
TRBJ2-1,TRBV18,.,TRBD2,CASSPREGSSYNEQFF,TGTGCCAGCTCACCAAGGGAGGGGTCCTCCTACAATGAGCAGTTCTTC
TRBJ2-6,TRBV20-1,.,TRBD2,CSADGGGVSGANVLTF,TGCAGTGCCGATGGGGGGGGGGTCTCTGGGGCCAACGTCCTGACTTTC
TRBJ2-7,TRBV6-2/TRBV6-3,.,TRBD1,CASRKPGTGHDEQYF,TGTGCCAGCAGAAAACCCGGGACAGGGCATGACGAGCAGTACTTC
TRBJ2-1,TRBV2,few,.,CASSENRSYNEQFF,TGTGCCAGCAGTGAAAATCGCTCCTACAATGAGCAGTTCTTC
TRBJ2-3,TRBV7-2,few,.,CASRGLSTDTQYF,TGTGCCAGCAGGGGACTCTCCACAGATACGCAGTATTTT
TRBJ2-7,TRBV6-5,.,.,CASSRATGLYEQYF,TGTGCCAGCAGTCGGGCTACAGGGCTCTACGAGCAGTACTTC
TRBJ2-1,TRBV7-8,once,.,CASSPRSGSSRPYNEQFF,TGTGCCAGCAGCCCTAGGTCCGGGAGCTCTCGGCCCTACAATGAGCAGTTCTTC
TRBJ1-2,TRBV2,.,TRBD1,CASSGFGQGAGGYTF,TGTGCCAGCAGTGGTTTCGGACAGGGGGCGGGAGGCTACACCTTC
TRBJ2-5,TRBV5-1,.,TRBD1,CASSPEPTGGRERYF,TGCGCCAGCAGCCCTGAACCGACAGGGGGCAGGGAGCGGTACTTC
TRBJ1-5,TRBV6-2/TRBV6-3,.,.,CASGYSSRDNQPQHF,TGTGCCAGCGGTTACTCGAGCAGGGACAATCAGCCCCAGCATTTT
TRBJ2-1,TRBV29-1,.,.,CSVGLPTPSYNEQFF,TGCAGCGTTGGACTTCCCACTCCATCCTACAATGAGCAGTTCTTC
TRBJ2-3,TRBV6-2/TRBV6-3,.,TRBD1,CASRRTGQSTDTQYF,TGTGCCAGCAGGAGGACAGGGCAGAGCACAGATACGCAGTATTTT
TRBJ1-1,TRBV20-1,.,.,CSARKGTEAFF,TGCAGTGCTAGAAAAGGGACTGAAGCTTTCTTT
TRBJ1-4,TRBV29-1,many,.,CSVARGEKLFF,TGCAGCGTTGCACGGGGGGAAAAACTGTTTTTT
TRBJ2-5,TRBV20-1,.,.,CSASISAMLGETQYF,TGCAGTGCGAGCATTAGCGCTATGCTTGGGGAGACCCAGTACTTC
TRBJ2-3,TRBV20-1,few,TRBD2,CSARDHSGSFSDTQYF,TGCAGTGCTAGAGATCACAGCGGGAGTTTCTCAGATACGCAGTATTTT
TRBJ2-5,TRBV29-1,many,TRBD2,CSARTSLGETQYF,TGCAGCGCACGGACTAGCTTGGGAGAGACCCAGTACTTC
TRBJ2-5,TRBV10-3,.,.,CAIRPGTGQETQYF,TGTGCCATCAGACCCGGGACTGGACAAGAGACCCAGTACTTC
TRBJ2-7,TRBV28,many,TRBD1,CASSFKRTGFEQYF,TGTGCCAGCAGTTTCAAGAGGACAGGGTTCGAGCAGTACTTC
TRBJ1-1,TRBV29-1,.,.,CSAGQGEAFF,TGCAGCGCGGGGCAGGGTGAAGCTTTCTTT
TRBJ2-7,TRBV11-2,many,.,CASSLERGGVKYF,TGTGCCAGCAGCTTAGAAAGAGGAGGGGTTAAGTACTTC
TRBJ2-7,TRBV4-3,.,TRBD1,CASSRATGDVYEQYF,TGCGCCAGCAGCCGAGCGACAGGGGACGTCTACGAGCAGTACTTC
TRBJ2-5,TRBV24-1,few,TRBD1,CATSETGAQETQYF,TGTGCCACCAGTGAGACAGGGGCCCAAGAGACCCAGTACTTC
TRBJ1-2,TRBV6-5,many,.,CASSYYGQNYGYTF,TGTGCCAGCAGTTACTATGGGCAGAACTATGGCTACACCTTC
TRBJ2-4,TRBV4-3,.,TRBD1,CARSQSRQGLKNIQYF,TGCGCCCGCAGCCAATCTAGACAGGGGTTGAAAAACATTCAGTACTTC
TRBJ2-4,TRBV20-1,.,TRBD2,CSASFLAGETKNIQYF,TGCAGTGCCAGCTTTCTAGCGGGAGAGACCAAAAACATTCAGTACTTC
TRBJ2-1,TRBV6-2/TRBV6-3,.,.,CASSRDWSNEQFF,TGTGCCAGCAGTAGAGACTGGTCCAATGAGCAGTTCTTC
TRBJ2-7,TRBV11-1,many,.,CASSDRPSYEQYF,TGTGCCAGCAGCGACAGGCCCTCCTACGAGCAGTACTTC
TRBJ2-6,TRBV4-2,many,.,CASSPSPGSGANVLTF,TGTGCCAGCAGCCCTAGCCCGGGCTCTGGGGCCAACGTCCTGACTTTC